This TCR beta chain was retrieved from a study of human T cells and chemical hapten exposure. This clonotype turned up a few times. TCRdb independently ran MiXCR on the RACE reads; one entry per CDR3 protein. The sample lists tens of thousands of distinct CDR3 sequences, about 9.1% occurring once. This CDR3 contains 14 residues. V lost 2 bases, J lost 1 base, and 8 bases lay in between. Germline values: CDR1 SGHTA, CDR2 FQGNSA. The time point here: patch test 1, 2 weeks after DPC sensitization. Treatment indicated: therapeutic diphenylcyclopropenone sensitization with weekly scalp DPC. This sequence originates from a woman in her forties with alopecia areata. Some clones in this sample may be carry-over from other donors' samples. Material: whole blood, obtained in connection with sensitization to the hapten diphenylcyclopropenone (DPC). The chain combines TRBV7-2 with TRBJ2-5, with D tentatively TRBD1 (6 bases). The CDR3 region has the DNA TGTGCCAGCAGCTTACAGGGGTCCCAAGAGACCCAGTACTTC. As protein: CASSLQGSQETQYF. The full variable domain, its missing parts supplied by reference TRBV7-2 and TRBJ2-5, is GAGVSQSPSNKVTEKGKDVELRCDPISGHTALYWYRQSLGQGLEFLIYFQGNSAPDKSGLPSDRFSAERTGGSVSTLTIQRTQQEDSAVYLCASSLQGSQETQYFGPGTRLLVL.